The 20 T cell receptor beta chains below were found in one sample sequenced in a study of cytomegalovirus exposure and HLA in healthy donors. PCR was performed using 60 Vbeta and 13 Jbeta primers. Repertoires were generated with immunoSEQ multiplex PCR, while TCRdb's copy carries only in-frame clones and drops some. The sample carries approximately 130,000 clones, around four fifths recorded once. Sequenced input: PBMCs. The receptors originated from a boy aged 5-17 years in good health and CMV-seronegative.

This clone occurred a few times. The rearrangement links TRBV4-3 to TRBJ2-7; D perhaps matches TRBD1 (6 bases). The V gene's germline CDR1 is LGHNA and CDR2 YSLEER. V was cut by 0 bases and J by 5 bases, with 23 bases left in between. This CDR3 is 18 amino acids long. CDR3 protein: CASSQDRVRQGRNNEQYF. The CDR3 coding sequence is TGCGCCAGCAGCCAAGATCGGGTTCGGCAGGGGAGAAACAACGAGCAGTACTTC.

The chain joins TRBV9 to TRBJ2-7; 12 nucleotides align to TRBD2. CDR1 SGDLS and CDR2 YYNGEE come from the germline V gene. Germline trimming cut 3 bases from V and 2 bases from J; bases unmatched to any gene: 3. This CDR3 region has 15 residues. CDR3 sequence (DNA): TGTGCCAGCAGCGCACTAGCGGGAGGAACCTACGAGCAGTACTTC. This sequence encodes CASSALAGGTYEQYF.

The chain combines TRBV27 with TRBJ2-6, with TRBD2 as a possible D gene (6 bases). Germline V gene lookup returns CDR1 MNHEY and CDR2 SMNVEV (reference sequence). V lost 1 base and J lost 0, with 10 bases in between. The CDR3 consists of 17 residues. CDR3 sequence reads: CASSLFGGVSGANVLTF. The CDR3, as DNA: TGTGCCAGCAGTTTATTTGGCGGGGTCTCTGGGGCCAACGTCCTGACTTTC.

This chain joins TRBV6-5 and TRBJ2-2; the D gene is possibly TRBD1 (6 bases). Germline V gives CDR1 MNHEY, CDR2 SVGAGI. The CDR3 has 14 residues. Trimming stripped 10 bases from V and 6 bases from J, with 18 bases between. The CDR3 nucleotides are TGTGCCACCCTATCGACAGGAATCGCCGGGGAGCTGTTTTTT. It is translated as CATLSTGIAGELFF.

V is TRBV14 and J is TRBJ2-5; the match to TRBD2 covers 11 bases. Germline values: CDR1 SGHDN, CDR2 FVKESK. With 2 bases clipped from V and 6 bases from J, the junction kept 2 bases outside the gene matches. The CDR3 consists of 14 residues. CDR3 sequence (DNA): TGTGCCAGCAGCCAATGGACTAGCGGGCAGACCCAGTACTTC. The encoded protein is CASSQWTSGQTQYF. Using reference TRBV14 and TRBJ2-5 for the parts outside the CDR3, the full variable domain is EAGVTQFPSHSVIEKGQTVTLRCDPISGHDNLYWYRRVMGKEIKFLLHFVKESKQDESGMPNNRFLAERTGGTYSTLKVQPAELEDSGVYFCASSQWTSGQTQYFGPGTRLLVL.

This clone has just one count. The J gene is TRBJ1-5, the V gene TRBV21-1; whether TRBD1, the table's D call, matches the DNA was not checked. TRBV21-1 is annotated as a pseudogene. This CDR3 has 18 residues. The CDR3 loop reads CASSPKPLTGDCNQPQHF. The CDR3 nucleotides read TGTGCCAGCAGCCCCAAACCCCTTACAGGGGATTGCAATCAGCCCCAGCATTTT.

This clone appeared a single time. V usage is TRBV5-4 and J usage is TRBJ1-1; D is ambiguous. The CDR3 runs to 14 residues. Germline-derived CDR1 and CDR2 are SGHNT and YYREEE (reference sequence). The V end lost 3 bases, the J end lost 5 bases, and 14 bases lay between the germline ends. In DNA, the CDR3 is TGTGCCAGCAGCTATCGGTCGGGTGGGACTGAAGCTTTCTTT. Its translation: CASSYRSGGTEAFF.

The J gene is TRBJ1-2, the V gene TRBV18; 9 bases are a match to TRBD1. In germline, CDR1 is KGHSH, CDR2 LQKENI. The CDR3 runs to 14 residues. The J segment lost 1 base and the V segment lost 6 bases, leaving 3 bases of the junction unmatched. The CDR3 loop reads CASSRTGDNYGYTF. The CDR3 nucleotides read TGTGCCAGCTCGAGGACAGGGGATAACTATGGCTACACCTTC.

The V and J genes are TRBV4-1 and TRBJ2-3, with 12 bases aligning to TRBD2. Germline V gene data show CDR1 as MGHRA and CDR2 as YSYEKL. V lost 1 base and J lost 2; bases outside the gene matches: 7. The CDR3 covers 18 residues. CDR3 amino acids: CASSQVGLAGGDTDTQYF. The CDR3 DNA reads as TGCGCCAGCAGCCAAGTTGGGCTAGCGGGAGGGGACACAGATACGCAGTATTTT.

V gene TRBV29-1 combines with J gene TRBJ2-3; the D gene is possibly TRBD2 (6 bases). This CDR3 comprises 11 residues. Germline lookup yields CDR1 SQVTM and CDR2 ANQGSEA. V lost 5 bases, J lost 5 bases, and 8 bases lay in between. CDR3 nucleotides: TGCAGCGTTCCGGAGGGAGATACGCAGTATTTT. Its translation: CSVPEGDTQYF.

This clone has just a few counts. The chain couples TRBV5-1 to TRBJ2-2; TRBD1 aligns across 8 bases. The CDR3 consists of 19 residues. J lost 8 bases, V lost 0 bases, and 18 bases had no gene match. CDR1 SGHRS and CDR2 YFSETQ come from the germline V gene. The CDR3 DNA sequence: TGCGCCAGCAGCTTGGCTGGTACGACGAGACAGGGGACCGTGGGGGAGCTGTTTTTT. Translation: CASSLAGTTRQGTVGELFF.

In the case of this clone: Other DNA sequences in the same sample also yield this CDR3. This chain uses TRBV7-9 with TRBJ2-5; tentative D call: TRBD2 (5 bases). V lost 5 bases and J lost 7, with 8 bases in between. The CDR3 sequence is 11 residues long. The germline gives CDR1 SEHNR, CDR2 FQNEAQ (reference sequence). In DNA form, the CDR3 reads TGTGCCAGCAGCCCCGGAGGGACCCAGTACTTC. It is translated as CASSPGGTQYF.

V and J are TRBV19 and TRBJ2-4, with TRBD2 as a possible D gene (6 bases). V lost 2 bases to trimming and J lost 8 bases, with 19 bases between them. The CDR3 loop spans 16 amino acids. In germline, CDR1 is LNHDA, CDR2 SQIVND (reference sequence). CDR3 in amino acids: CASSIPPGEGNYIQYF. CDR3 nucleotides: TGTGCCAGTAGTATACCCCCGGGAGAGGGTAACTACATTCAGTACTTC.

The chain carries TRBV19 and TRBJ2-2, with 13 bases matching TRBD2. CDR1 and CDR2 (germline): LNHDA, SQIVND (reference sequence). The length of the CDR3 is 16 residues. The trim removed 10 bases at V and 2 bases at J, leaving 7 bases unmatched. The CDR3 nucleotides are TGTGCCACCCAGACGGGACTAGCGGGAAACACCGGGGAGCTGTTTTTT. Translation gives CATQTGLAGNTGELFF.

This clone was found a few times. This chain joins TRBV5-6 and TRBJ1-2, with 7 positions matching TRBD1. The CDR3 length is 17 residues. J lost 4 bases, V lost 2 bases, and 14 bases had no gene match. CDR1 is SGHDT, CDR2 YYEEEE, per germline. CDR3 loop: CASSFRDLRGDSYGYTF. The CDR3 coding sequence is TGTGCCAGCAGCTTTCGAGACCTCAGAGGGGACAGCTATGGCTACACCTTC.

J is TRBJ1-2 and V is TRBV30; D is uncertain. Looked up from germline, CDR1 is GTSNPN and CDR2 is SVGIG (reference sequence). V was trimmed by 4 bases and J by 6 bases, leaving 12 bases between them. The CDR3 consists of 12 residues. DNA for the CDR3: TGTGCCTGGACAGGAAGCGGTCATGGCTACACCTTC. Residues: CAWTGSGHGYTF.

The chain is built from TRBV4-1 and TRBJ2-7, with 8 bases matching TRBD1. Germline lookup yields CDR1 MGHRA and CDR2 YSYEKL. The CDR3 is made up of 16 amino acids. Trimming took 0 bases from V and 6 from J; bases not matched to a gene: 10. The CDR3 region has the DNA TGCGCCAGCAGCCAAGATCCGGGGACAGGAGCGGTCGAGCAGTACTTC. Translation: CASSQDPGTGAVEQYF.

V gene TRBV7-8 combines with J gene TRBJ1-1; weak D call: TRBD1 (5 bases). V shed 3 bases and J shed 0 bases, with 11 bases lying between them. CDR1 and CDR2 from the germline V gene are SGHVS and FQNEAQ. This CDR3 region has 15 residues. CDR3 amino acids: CASSLGGHLNTEAFF. The CDR3, as DNA: TGTGCCAGCAGCTTGGGCGGACATTTGAACACTGAAGCTTTCTTT.

The chain carries TRBV5-6 and TRBJ2-1; possible D gene TRBD1, 6 bases. This CDR3 is built from 12 residues. Germline CDR1 and CDR2: SGHDT and YYEEEE. The germline V and J ends were trimmed by 4 bases and 10 bases, with 12 bases remaining between them. Here the CDR3 reads CASSPGGHEQFF. CDR3 nucleotide sequence: TGTGCCAGCAGCCCTGGGGGCCACGAGCAGTTCTTC.

The V call is TRBV2, the J call TRBJ1-2; 10 bases line up with TRBD1. The CDR3 spans 14 residues. Germline V gene sequence: CDR1 SNHLY, CDR2 FYNNEI. Unmatched junction bases numbered 8, after V lost 6 bases and J lost 7 bases. The CDR3 protein is CASRSRTGGTGYTF. CDR3 sequence (DNA): TGTGCCAGCAGGTCACGGACAGGGGGGACTGGCTACACCTTC.